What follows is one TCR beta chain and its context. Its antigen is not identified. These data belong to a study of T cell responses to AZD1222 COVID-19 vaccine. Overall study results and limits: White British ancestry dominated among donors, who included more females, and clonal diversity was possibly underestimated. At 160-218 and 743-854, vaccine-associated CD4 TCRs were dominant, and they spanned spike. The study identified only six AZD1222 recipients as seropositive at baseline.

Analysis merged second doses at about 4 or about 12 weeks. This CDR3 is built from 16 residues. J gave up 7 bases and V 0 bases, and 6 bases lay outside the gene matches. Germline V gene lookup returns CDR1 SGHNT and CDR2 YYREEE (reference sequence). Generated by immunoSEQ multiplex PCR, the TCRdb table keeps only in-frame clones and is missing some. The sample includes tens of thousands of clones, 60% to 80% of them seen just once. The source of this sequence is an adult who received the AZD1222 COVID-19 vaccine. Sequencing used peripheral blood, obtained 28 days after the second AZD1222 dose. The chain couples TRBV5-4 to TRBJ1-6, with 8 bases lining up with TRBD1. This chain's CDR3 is CASSLEQGVSNSPLHF. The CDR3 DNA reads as TGTGCCAGCAGCTTGGAACAGGGGGTGAGCAATTCACCCCTCCACTTT. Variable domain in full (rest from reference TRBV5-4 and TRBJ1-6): ETGVTQSPTHLIKTRGQQVTLRCSSQSGHNTVSWYQQALGQGPQFIFQYYREEENGRGNFPPRFSGLQFPNYSSELNVNALELDDSALYLCASSLEQGVSNSPLHFGNGTRLTVT.